This T cell receptor beta chain was documented in a study of T cells after yellow fever vaccination. The study's findings and limits: Highly abundant clonotypes carried over from the bulk population could end up in FACS-sorted repertoires as contaminants.

As TCR cDNA was made by 5'RACE template switching, a universal primer site and UMIs were added. TCRdb passed the 5' RACE reads through MiXCR, listing each CDR3 protein once. The sample lists around 340,000 distinct CDR3 sequences, roughly an eighth occurring once. On this clonotype: Its antigen is currently unknown.

The J segment lost 8 bases and the V segment lost 5 bases, leaving 9 bases of the junction unmatched. Germline-derived CDR1 and CDR2 are SNHLY and FYNNEI. The CDR3 loop spans 15 amino acids. The sequence came from a man younger than 35 who received the YFV17D yellow fever vaccine. The sample here was CD4+ T cells sorted from PBMCs, taken 15 days after the yellow fever booster vaccination. The genes are TRBV2 and TRBJ2-1, with TRBD2 matching 10 bases. CDR3 in amino acids: CASSRPSGGIDEQFF. Written as DNA, the CDR3 is TGTGCCAGCAGTAGGCCTAGCGGGGGTATAGATGAGCAGTTCTTC.